These 14 T cell receptor beta chains came from one sample sequenced in a study of Graves' ophthalmopathy and Graves' hyperthyroidism. From RNA, the CDR3 regions of TCR beta chains were amplified and sequenced. Second-round multiplex PCR followed a first-round RT-PCR using HTBI primers. MiXCR was run by TCRdb on the multiplex PCR reads, yielding one entry per CDR3 protein. The sample carries approximately 210,000 distinct CDR3 sequences, under 30% recorded once. Sequenced material: peripheral blood. Every receptor here comes from a man aged 45 to 65 with Graves' ophthalmopathy.

V usage is TRBV6-2 or TRBV6-3 and J usage is TRBJ1-5; no clear D. CDR3 size: 12 residues. Germline CDR1 reads MNHEY; CDR2 reads SVGEGT. The V and J ends lost 8 bases and 15 bases respectively, with 20 bases between them. The CDR3 bases are TGTGCCAGCCTGAACTTGGGCCGAAGGCCGCATTTT. It translates to CASLNLGRRPHF.

The chain has TRBV28 and TRBJ2-6; 7 bases line up with TRBD1. Germline V gene lookup returns CDR1 MDHEN and CDR2 SYDVKM. V was clipped by 6 bases and J by 0 bases; unmatched bases: 5. The CDR3 contains 16 residues. The CDR3 DNA reads as TGTGCCAGCAGCCCGGGACAGATCTCTGGGGCCAACGTCCTGACTTTC. Residues: CASSPGQISGANVLTF. Filled out from reference TRBV28 and TRBJ2-6, the complete variable domain reads DVKVTQSSRYLVKRTGEKVFLECVQDMDHENMFWYRQDPGLGLRLIYFSYDVKMKEKGDIPEGYSVSREKKERFSLILESASTNQTSMYLCASSPGQISGANVLTFGAGSRLTVL.

This clonotype was observed at least ten times. The chain combines TRBV20-1 with TRBJ2-5; 7 bases line up with TRBD1. CDR1 DFQATT and CDR2 SNEGSKA come from the germline V gene (reference sequence). With 3 bases clipped from V and 4 bases from J, the junction kept 8 bases outside the gene matches. This CDR3 is 14 amino acids long. CDR3 DNA: TGCAGTGCTAGGGCCCCTACAGGGGTAGAGACCCAGTACTTC. Protein: CSARAPTGVETQYF.

The chain joins TRBV20-1 to TRBJ2-7; D ambiguous. This CDR3 spans 13 amino acids. Trimming shortened V by 3 bases and J by 4 bases, and 13 bases separated the two germline ends. Germline V lookup: CDR1 DFQATT, CDR2 SNEGSKA (reference sequence). The CDR3 DNA reads as TGCAGTGCTAGTCTTACTGGCGTTTACGAGCAGTACTTC. Translated: CSASLTGVYEQYF.

The sample holds many counts of this clonotype. The V gene is TRBV15, the J gene TRBJ2-5; TRBD1 might be the D (6 bases). The CDR3 runs 16 residues. CDR1 is LNHNV and CDR2 is YYDKDF in the germline V gene (reference sequence). Trimming removed 1 base at V and 3 bases at J, with 15 bases between. This chain's CDR3 is CATSRGAGAVKETQYF. As DNA, the CDR3 is TGTGCCACCAGCAGAGGGGCAGGGGCGGTGAAAGAGACCCAGTACTTC.

This clonotype was found many times. The chain uses TRBV20-1 and TRBJ1-1; D gene ambiguous. Trimming took 1 base from V and 3 from J, leaving 9 bases between them. The length of the CDR3 is 13 residues. Germline CDR1 DFQATT, CDR2 SNEGSKA (reference sequence). CDR3: CSARVGKDTEAFF. In DNA form, the CDR3 reads TGCAGTGCTAGAGTAGGGAAGGACACTGAAGCTTTCTTT.

The table lists this clonotype with many counts. This rearrangement joins TRBV7-6 to TRBJ1-1, with 8 bases fitting TRBD1. The V gene's germline CDR1 is SGHVS and CDR2 FNYEAQ. V gave up 4 bases and J gave up 4 bases; unmatched junction bases: 23. This CDR3 comprises 20 residues. The CDR3: CASSSLPSQGAKGASTEAFF. The CDR3 region has the DNA TGTGCCAGCAGCTCACTCCCTAGTCAGGGGGCAAAGGGAGCGAGCACTGAAGCTTTCTTT.

The chain is built from TRBV7-2 and TRBJ1-5; 7 bases agree with TRBD1. The CDR3 is 15 amino acids. V trimming: 5 bases; J trimming: 6 bases; junction bases outside the gene matches: 10. Germline CDR1 is SGHTA and CDR2 is FQGNSA. The CDR3 here is CASSPRQGVPQPQHF. Written as DNA, the CDR3 is TGTGCCAGCAGCCCACGACAGGGTGTTCCTCAGCCCCAGCATTTT.

The chain couples TRBV12-3 or TRBV12-4 to TRBJ2-7; 8 bases are a match to TRBD1. V shed 6 bases and J 3 bases; nucleotides not matched to a gene: 7. The CDR3 is made up of 14 amino acids. The CDR3 protein is CASSDLTGDYEQYF. CDR3 coding DNA: TGTGCCAGCAGCGACCTGACAGGGGACTACGAGCAGTACTTC.

The chain uses TRBV7-2 and TRBJ2-7, with D hard to call. Trimming cost V 2 bases and J 2 bases, with 10 bases left between them. Germline CDR1 reads SGHTA; CDR2 reads FQGNSA. The length of the CDR3 is 14 residues. The CDR3 is CASSLTDVAYEQYF. The CDR3, as DNA: TGTGCCAGCAGCTTAACCGACGTTGCCTACGAGCAGTACTTC.

This clonotype was recorded many times. This rearrangement joins TRBV28 to TRBJ2-2; no clear D gene. The CDR3 is 15 amino acids. Trimming left V 4 bases short and J 3 bases short, with 12 bases between. Germline-derived CDR1 and CDR2 are MDHEN and SYDVKM. The CDR3 sequence is CASSSPATDTGELFF. The CDR3 bases are TGTGCCAGCAGTTCCCCCGCGACGGACACCGGGGAGCTGTTTTTT.

This clonotype was detected many times. The chain uses TRBV29-1 and TRBJ1-1; D is perhaps TRBD1 (6 bases). Trimming took off 6 bases at V and 0 bases at J, with 11 bases between the two ends. CDR1 SQVTM and CDR2 ANQGSEA come from the germline V gene. The CDR3 extends over 13 amino acids. The CDR3 sequence is CSVWDNMNTEAFF. CDR3 nucleotides: TGCAGCGTGTGGGACAACATGAACACTGAAGCTTTCTTT.

This clonotype was observed at least ten times. The chain carries TRBV15 and TRBJ1-5, with D possibly TRBD1 on 5 matching bases. Trimming took 0 bases from V and 3 from J, leaving 12 bases between them. The CDR3 length is 16 residues. Looked up from germline, CDR1 is LNHNV and CDR2 is YYDKDF (reference sequence). The CDR3 coding sequence is TGTGCCACCAGCAGAGATCTCGGGGGGTCCAATCAGCCCCAGCATTTT. Translated: CATSRDLGGSNQPQHF.

This clonotype was recorded at least ten times. The V and J genes are TRBV5-1 and TRBJ1-3; D might be TRBD1 (6 bases). CDR3 length: 14 amino acids. Trimming stripped 0 bases from V and 8 bases from J, with 12 bases between. From germline, CDR1 is SGHRS and CDR2 YFSETQ. The CDR3 here is CASSLAGHRDTIYF. DNA of the CDR3: TGCGCCAGCAGCTTGGCGGGACATCGGGACACCATATATTTT.